This T cell receptor beta chain is drawn from a study of blood T cells in healthy people across ages. Total RNA was extracted at no less than 6 micrograms per sample. To note about this clonotype: Its antigen is still unknown.

The length of the CDR3 is 13 residues. V was clipped by 6 bases and J by 1 base, with 9 bases between them. Combining a sample-barcoded 5' primer with a J-beta primer mix, a second PCR ran for roughly 7 to 12 cycles. One entry per CDR3 protein results from TCRdb running MiXCR on the 5' RACE reads. The sample records hundreds of thousands of distinct CDR3 sequences, more than 45% being singletons. Findings and limits, study-wide: There was no known CMV status for donors, so expanded clonotype changes were possibly confounded. Roughly linear age-related decline in beta diversity appeared, significant by age about 40.

The clonotype comes from a man aged 25 to 40 in good health. The sample consisted of blood. The chain is built from TRBV12-3 or TRBV12-4 and TRBJ1-1, with D unclear. This CDR3 reads CASRSRKNTEAFF. The CDR3 DNA is TGTGCCAGCAGGAGCAGGAAGAACACTGAAGCTTTCTTT.